The clone carrying this T cell receptor beta chain was observed a handful of times. In TCRdb, the 5' RACE reads were re-called with MiXCR into one record per CDR3 protein. The sample has about 690,000 distinct CDR3 sequences; 21% are singletons. The entry originates in a study of identical twins. The CDR3 is 13 amino acids. V shed 8 bases and J shed 5 bases, with 16 bases lying between them. Germline values: CDR1 SNHLY, CDR2 FYNNEI. These same data were also listed under a study on T cells expressing NK-cell markers.

This TCR derives from a young woman in good health. Sequencing was done on a sample of PBMCs. This chain joins TRBV2 and TRBJ2-7; D remains ambiguous. CDR3 amino acids: CASGESEFHEQYF. The CDR3 bases are TGTGCCAGCGGCGAAAGCGAATTCCACGAGCAGTACTTC.